Following are 29 T cell receptor beta chains from one sample sequenced in a study of beta chain features in type 1 diabetes. Isolated RNA was reverse transcribed in full, so expressed TCRB transcripts were sequenced. Produced via immunoSEQ multiplex PCR; TCRdb's table is partial and in-frame only. The sample includes hundreds of thousands of clones, about 11% of them seen just once. Sequenced sample: naive CD4+ T cells from blood. The receptors were sampled from a woman in her twenties or thirties in good health.

This rearrangement joins TRBV29-1 to TRBJ1-1, with 9 bases that match TRBD1. The CDR3 is 11 residues long. The ends lost 3 bases at V and 10 bases at J; junction bases unmatched: 3. Germline V gene sequence: CDR1 SQVTM, CDR2 ANQGSEA. The CDR3 region is CSVDGTGRAFF. The CDR3 DNA sequence: TGCAGCGTTGACGGGACAGGGAGAGCTTTCTTT.

The gene calls are TRBV15 and TRBJ2-3, with 10 bases fitting TRBD2. Trimming at V came to 1 base and at J to 5 bases, leaving 21 bases not matched to a gene. The germline CDR1 and CDR2 sequences are LNHNV and YYDKDF (reference sequence). The CDR3 has 21 amino acids. The CDR3 loop is CATSRGYTGTFEAGGIDTQYF. CDR3 nucleotide sequence: TGTGCCACCAGCAGAGGCTACACAGGGACATTTGAAGCGGGAGGGATAGATACGCAGTATTTT.

The V gene is TRBV2, the J gene TRBJ2-2; 7 bases are shared with TRBD1. Germline V CDR1 and CDR2: SNHLY, FYNNEI. This CDR3 comprises 13 residues. Unmatched junction bases numbered 1, after V lost 3 bases and J lost 6 bases. The CDR3 DNA reads TGTGCCAGCAGTGAGCAGGGGGCCGGGGAGCTGTTTTTT. Its protein is CASSEQGAGELFF.

The chain couples TRBV11-2 to TRBJ2-3; possibly TRBD1 for D (6 bases). Trimming shortened V by 5 bases and J by 4 bases, and 13 bases separated the two germline ends. Looked up from germline, CDR1 is SGHAT and CDR2 is FQNNGV. The CDR3 has 14 amino acids. The CDR3 DNA reads as TGTGCCAGCAGCATCGACAGGACGTCAGATACGCAGTATTTT. It codes for CASSIDRTSDTQYF.

The V gene is TRBV6-6, the J gene TRBJ2-1, with D uncertain. The CDR3 extends over 11 amino acids. Germline-derived CDR1 and CDR2 are MNHNY and SVGAGI (reference sequence). V lost 2 bases to trimming and J lost 7 bases, with 3 bases between them. The CDR3 region is CASSYLNEQFF. The DNA of the CDR3 is TGTGCCAGCAGTTACCTAAATGAGCAGTTCTTC.

The chain links TRBV7-2 to TRBJ2-5; 9 nucleotides match TRBD1. The V gene end was trimmed by 5 bases and the J gene end by 5 bases; junction bases not matched to a gene: 12. This CDR3 is built from 16 residues. Germline values: CDR1 SGHTA, CDR2 FQGNSA. CDR3 nucleotides: TGTGCCAGCAGCATTAGTGGGGGACAGGGATCCGAGACCCAGTACTTC. This codes for CASSISGGQGSETQYF. Looking up the rest from reference TRBV7-2 and TRBJ2-5 gives the full variable domain: GAGVSQSPSNKVTEKGKDVELRCDPISGHTALYWYRQSLGQGLEFLIYFQGNSAPDKSGLPSDRFSAERTGGSVSTLTIQRTQQEDSAVYLCASSISGGQGSETQYFGPGTRLLVL.

The V and J genes are TRBV4-2 and TRBJ2-2, with D perhaps TRBD2 (6 bases). The CDR3 totals 15 residues. V was trimmed by 0 bases and J by 4 bases, leaving 9 bases between them. The V gene's germline CDR1 is LGHNA and CDR2 YNFKEQ. The CDR3 sequence: CASSQDLRGTGELFF. CDR3 coding DNA: TGTGCCAGCAGCCAAGATTTGCGGGGCACCGGGGAGCTGTTTTTT.

The CDR3 is CASSSLRVTGELFF. DNA for the CDR3: TGTGCCAGCAGCTCCCTCAGGGTTACCGGGGAGCTGTTTTTT. The chain links TRBV7-2 to TRBJ2-2, with D perhaps TRBD1 (5 bases). Germline lookup yields CDR1 SGHTA and CDR2 FQGNSA. The CDR3 consists of 14 residues. The V end lost 4 bases, the J end lost 5 bases, and 11 bases lay between the germline ends.

J is TRBJ2-6 and V is TRBV27, with 11 bases aligning to TRBD2. Germline assignment: CDR1 MNHEY and CDR2 SMNVEV (reference sequence). The CDR3 is 17 residues long. V was pared by 3 bases and J by 4 bases, with 5 bases of the junction left unmatched. CDR3 nucleotides: TGTGCCAGCAGTTTTAGCGGGAGGGCCTCAGGGGCCAACGTCCTGACTTTC. It translates to CASSFSGRASGANVLTF.

This clone was seen more than once but under ten times. J is TRBJ2-1 and V is TRBV9, with TRBD1 matching over 7 bases. The CDR3 has 15 residues. The V segment lost 3 bases and the J segment 1 base; nucleotides outside the gene matches: 4. Germline V gene sequence: CDR1 SGDLS, CDR2 YYNGEE. CDR3 in DNA: TGTGCCAGCAGCGACAGGGACAGTTCCTACAATGAGCAGTTCTTC. The encoded protein is CASSDRDSSYNEQFF. The full variable domain, completed using reference TRBV9 and TRBJ2-1, is DSGVTQTPKHLITATGQRVTLRCSPRSGDLSVYWYQQSLDQGLQFLIQYYNGEERAKGNILERFSAQQFPDLHSELNLSSLELGDSALYFCASSDRDSSYNEQFFGPGTRLTVL.

This clone was seen more than once but under ten times. CDR3 loop: CASSLRRTPGGETQYF. CDR3 in DNA: TGTGCCAGCAGCTTACGAAGGACTCCGGGCGGGGAGACCCAGTACTTC. This chain uses TRBV11-1 with TRBJ2-5, with a possible D match to TRBD2 (5 bases). Per germline, CDR1 SGHAT and CDR2 FQDESV (reference sequence). V shed 2 bases and J shed 5 bases, with 18 bases lying between them. The CDR3 consists of 16 residues. The full variable domain, its missing parts supplied by reference TRBV11-1 and TRBJ2-5, is EAEVAQSPRYKITEKSQAVAFWCDPISGHATLYWYRQILGQGPELLVQFQDESVVDDSQLPKDRFSAERLKGVDSTLKIQPAELGDSAMYLCASSLRRTPGGETQYFGPGTRLLVL.

This clone was detected a few times. The chain has TRBV28 and TRBJ2-5, with 8 bases fitting TRBD1. This CDR3 has 16 residues. The germline V gene encodes CDR1 MDHEN and CDR2 SYDVKM. J was trimmed by 5 bases and V by 1 base; bases with no gene match: 9. The DNA for the CDR3 is TGTGCCAGCAGTTTATCTACAGGGGGACGAGGGGAGACCCAGTACTTC. Translated, it gives CASSLSTGGRGETQYF.

This rearrangement joins TRBV18 to TRBJ1-5, with D possibly matching TRBD1 (5 bases). Trimming took off 1 base at V and 3 bases at J, with 7 bases between the two ends. The germline CDR1 and CDR2 sequences are KGHSH and LQKENI. There are 14 residues in the CDR3. In DNA form, the CDR3 reads TGTGCCAGCTCACCACAGGGGAACAATCAGCCCCAGCATTTT. Translating it yields CASSPQGNNQPQHF.

This clone was picked up a small number of times. The chain links TRBV27 to TRBJ2-7, with 13 bases aligning to TRBD2. In germline, CDR1 is MNHEY, CDR2 SMNVEV (reference sequence). CDR3 length: 17 residues. Losses at the gene ends were 5 bases for V and 4 bases for J; bases not matched to a gene: 11. The DNA for the CDR3 is TGTGCCAGCAGTCCACACGGGACTAGCGGGACCCATTACGAGCAGTACTTC. Protein product: CASSPHGTSGTHYEQYF.

The V and J genes are TRBV7-9 and TRBJ2-5, with a tentative D call TRBD2 (6 bases). This CDR3 is built from 14 residues. CDR1 and CDR2 from the germline V gene are SEHNR and FQNEAQ (reference sequence). Trimming pared 5 bases from V and 7 bases from J, leaving 17 bases between. CDR3 nucleotides: TGTGCCAGCAGCGGAGGGACTCGTAAGGGGACCCAGTACTTC. Encoded protein: CASSGGTRKGTQYF.

There are a few counts of this clone. The chain recombines TRBV6-5 with TRBJ2-7; the match to TRBD1 covers 7 bases. In germline, CDR1 is MNHEY, CDR2 SVGAGI. Trimming cost V 6 bases and J 2 bases; bases outside gene matches: 4. This CDR3 is built from 13 residues. The CDR3 DNA is TGTGCCAGCAGACGGGACAGAACCTACGAGCAGTACTTC. Its translation is CASRRDRTYEQYF.

Here the CDR3 reads CAVVAPEDTDTQYF. The CDR3, as DNA: TGTGCCGTCGTGGCCCCGGAGGACACAGATACGCAGTATTTT. This sequence joins TRBV6-5 and TRBJ2-3; D may be TRBD2 (5 bases). Germline assignment: CDR1 MNHEY and CDR2 SVGAGI. The V end lost 11 bases, the J end lost 2 bases, and 17 bases lay between the germline ends. This CDR3 comprises 14 residues.

The V call is TRBV6-1, the J call TRBJ2-7; D call uncertain. V lost 5 bases and J 5 bases, leaving 7 bases between the germline ends. The germline CDR1 and CDR2 sequences are MNHNS and SASEGT. CDR3 length: 11 residues. CDR3 coding DNA: TGTGCCAGCAGTCGGCGGCACGAGCAGTACTTC. This translates into CASSRRHEQYF.

This clone appeared a few times. The chain has TRBV27 and TRBJ1-1; D unresolved. The CDR3 runs 15 residues. V was shortened by 5 bases and J by 5 bases, with 18 bases between the two germline ends. The germline V gene has CDR1 MNHEY and CDR2 SMNVEV (reference sequence). CDR3 amino acids: CASSPQLLSGTEAFF. The CDR3 bases are TGTGCCAGCAGTCCCCAACTCTTGTCGGGAACTGAAGCTTTCTTT.

This clone was seen a few times. The gene calls are TRBV29-1 and TRBJ2-1, with 7 positions matching TRBD2. V was clipped by 8 bases and J by 7 bases; unmatched bases: 8. The CDR3 is made up of 12 amino acids. The V gene's germline CDR1 is SQVTM and CDR2 ANQGSEA. CDR3 coding DNA: TGCAGCACCTGGCGGGAGCTGAATGAGCAGTTCTTC. Amino acid sequence: CSTWRELNEQFF.

The chain links TRBV4-2 to TRBJ2-5; 9 nucleotides agree with TRBD2. Matching the DNA end better, TRBJ2-7 makes the J call doubtful. From germline, CDR1 is LGHNA and CDR2 YNFKEQ. The CDR3 is 14 amino acids. CDR3: CASSPRTSDGEQYF. The CDR3 coding sequence is TGTGCCAGCAGCCCCCGGACTAGCGACGGCGAGCAGTACTTC.

The sample holds a few counts of this clone. The rearrangement links TRBV19 to TRBJ2-4; maybe TRBD2 (5 bases). The V end lost 3 bases, the J end lost 8 bases, and 17 bases lay between the germline ends. The CDR3 has 15 residues. CDR1 is LNHDA and CDR2 is SQIVND in the germline V gene (reference sequence). This CDR3 reads CASSIEGTTVYIQYF. The CDR3 DNA follows: TGTGCCAGTAGTATCGAGGGCACGACGGTCTACATTCAGTACTTC.

The chain is built from TRBV27 and TRBJ2-5; TRBD2 might be the D (7 bases). CDR3 length: 11 amino acids. CDR1 MNHEY and CDR2 SMNVEV come from the germline V gene (reference sequence). V was cut by 8 bases and J by 10 bases, with 14 bases left in between. The CDR3 DNA reads as TGTGCCAGCGGTCTAGGGGGGGGCCAGTACTTC. Translation: CASGLGGGQYF.

A few counts support this clone. J is TRBJ2-1 and V is TRBV7-2, with D perhaps TRBD1 (6 bases). The CDR3 is 16 residues long. Per the germline V gene, CDR1 is SGHTA and CDR2 is FQGNSA. Deletions cut 5 bases from V and 0 bases from J, with 14 bases between. The CDR3 DNA reads as TGTGCCAGCAGCGCTGGGACACCTGACTCCTACAATGAGCAGTTCTTC. Amino acids: CASSAGTPDSYNEQFF.

Regarding this clone: The junction shows a germline mismatch at one end, possibly a read error. The rearrangement links TRBV7-7 to TRBJ2-1; D perhaps matches TRBD2 (6 bases). CDR1 is SSHAT, CDR2 FNYEAQ, per germline (reference sequence). This CDR3 comprises 16 residues. The CDR3 sequence: CASSLIAASSYNEQFF. The CDR3 DNA sequence: TGTGCTAGCAGCTTAATAGCGGCTAGCTCCTACAATGAGCAGTTCTTC.

The table lists this clone with a few counts. The V gene is TRBV7-6, the J gene TRBJ2-2; D is ambiguous. V gave up 4 bases and J gave up 1 base, with 7 bases separating them. The germline CDR1 and CDR2 sequences are SGHVS and FNYEAQ. The CDR3 contains 14 residues. CDR3 nucleotide sequence: TGTGCCAGCAGCTCCATTGTGAACACCGGGGAGCTGTTTTTT. It is translated as CASSSIVNTGELFF.

This clone appeared a few times. Here the CDR3 DNA reads TGTGCCACCAGCAGACTCACTAGCGGGAGTAAAAATGAGCAGTTCTTC. Protein sequence: CATSRLTSGSKNEQFF. The chain employs TRBV15 and TRBJ2-1; 11 bases are shared with TRBD2. Germline loops: CDR1 LNHNV, CDR2 YYDKDF (reference sequence). With V trimmed by 2 bases and J by 7 bases, 7 bases remained unmatched. This CDR3 is built from 16 residues.

There are a few counts of this clone. The CDR3 reads CASSYGQRNQPQHF. In nucleotides, the CDR3 is TGTGCCAGCAGTTACGGACAGCGCAATCAGCCCCAGCATTTT. The chain recombines TRBV6-5 with TRBJ1-5; perhaps TRBD1 as D (6 bases). There are 14 residues in the CDR3. The germline CDR1 and CDR2 sequences are MNHEY and SVGAGI. Trimming left V 2 bases short and J 2 bases short, with 7 bases between.

This clone has a handful of counts. This sequence joins TRBV30 and TRBJ1-4, with a tentative D call TRBD1 (5 bases). The germline V and J ends were trimmed by 7 bases and 7 bases, with 16 bases remaining between them. CDR3 length equals 13 residues. The germline CDR1 and CDR2 sequences are GTSNPN and SVGIG (reference sequence). In DNA form, the CDR3 reads TGTGCCTTGGGGGGGACCGATATTGAAAAACTGTTTTTT. Its translation: CALGGTDIEKLFF.